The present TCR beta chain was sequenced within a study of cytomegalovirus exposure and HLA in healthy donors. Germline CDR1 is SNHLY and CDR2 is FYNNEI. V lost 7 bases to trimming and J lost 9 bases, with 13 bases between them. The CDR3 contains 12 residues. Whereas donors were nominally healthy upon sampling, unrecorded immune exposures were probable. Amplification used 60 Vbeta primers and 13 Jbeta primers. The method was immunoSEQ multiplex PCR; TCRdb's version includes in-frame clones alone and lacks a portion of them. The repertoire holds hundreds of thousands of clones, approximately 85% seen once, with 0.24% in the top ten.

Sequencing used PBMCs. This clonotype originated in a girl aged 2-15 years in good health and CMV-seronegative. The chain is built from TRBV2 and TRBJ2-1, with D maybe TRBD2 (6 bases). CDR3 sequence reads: CASTSEVAEQFF. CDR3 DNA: TGTGCCAGCACTAGCGAGGTAGCTGAGCAGTTCTTC.